The clone carrying this T cell receptor (beta chain) came up a few times. Its matching antigen is unknown. The sample comes from a study of T-cell memory formation after mild COVID-19. On the study more broadly: Clusters of TCRs were largely donor specific.

The authors produced TCR alpha and TCR beta cDNA libraries with sample barcodes and UMIs by 5'RACE using constant-segment primers. TCRdb recomputed calls from the 5' RACE reads with MiXCR, one row per CDR3 protein. Of some 120,000 distinct CDR3 sequences detected, 15% to 20% appear once; the ten largest clones hold approximately 5.2%. The CDR3 contains 14 residues. Germline assignment: CDR1 SGHTA and CDR2 FQGTGA. V lost 3 bases and J lost 4; bases outside the gene matches: 3. Study-level points and caveats: Within pre-infection memory, some responding clones were found, suggesting cross-reactive memory joined. Nothing confirmed that second-wave clones peaking on day 37 were specific for SARS-CoV-2.

The V call is TRBV7-3, the J call TRBJ1-1; 9 bases fit TRBD1. Sequencing was performed on PBMCs or a T cell subset sorted from them (not recorded which). This TCR was recovered from a man between 18 and 35 years old who had mild COVID-19 (a few samples of this study predate the infection). Cell type and time point are not known. CDR3 amino acids: CASSFDRGSTEAFF. The CDR3 coding sequence is TGTGCCAGCAGCTTTGACAGGGGGAGCACTGAAGCTTTCTTT.